This T cell receptor (beta chain) appears in the sequencing data of a study of blood T cell repertoires in COVID-19. For the study at large: T cells, B-cell-depleted T cells, or PBMCs supplied cDNA or gDNA.

Germline values: CDR1 SNHLY, CDR2 FYNNEI. The V gene lost 5 bases and the J gene lost 0 bases, with 14 bases spanning the gap. The length of the CDR3 is 16 residues. Clinical histories supplied by participants themselves formed the basis of cohort assignment. Exposed enrollees had met someone with a PCR-confirmed or clinician-diagnosed COVID-19 case at some point within the 2 weeks before study entry. Authors' analysis steps: Amplification of reference gene primers provided the estimated nucleated cell counts. Sequencing used immunoSEQ multiplex PCR; TCRdb keeps in-frame clones, though not all of them. That table supplies the V and J calls and clone size; D and trimming were determined from the DNA. This table has hundreds of thousands of clones, under 90% appearing once.

The gene calls are TRBV2 and TRBJ2-1, with a weak D call TRBD2 (6 bases). The receptor was derived from a woman in her forties or fifties who had been exposed to COVID-19. The sequencing sample was made of PBMCs or T cells enriched from blood (not recorded which). The CDR3 bases are TGTGCCAGCAGTCTTCCAGGAGGGCGCTCCTACAATGAGCAGTTCTTC. Its translation: CASSLPGGRSYNEQFF. Looking up the rest from reference TRBV2 and TRBJ2-1 gives the full variable domain: EPEVTQTPSHQVTQMGQEVILRCVPISNHLYFYWYRQILGQKVEFLVSFYNNEISEKSEIFDDQFSVERPDGSNFTLKIRSTKLEDSAMYFCASSLPGGRSYNEQFFGPGTRLTVL.